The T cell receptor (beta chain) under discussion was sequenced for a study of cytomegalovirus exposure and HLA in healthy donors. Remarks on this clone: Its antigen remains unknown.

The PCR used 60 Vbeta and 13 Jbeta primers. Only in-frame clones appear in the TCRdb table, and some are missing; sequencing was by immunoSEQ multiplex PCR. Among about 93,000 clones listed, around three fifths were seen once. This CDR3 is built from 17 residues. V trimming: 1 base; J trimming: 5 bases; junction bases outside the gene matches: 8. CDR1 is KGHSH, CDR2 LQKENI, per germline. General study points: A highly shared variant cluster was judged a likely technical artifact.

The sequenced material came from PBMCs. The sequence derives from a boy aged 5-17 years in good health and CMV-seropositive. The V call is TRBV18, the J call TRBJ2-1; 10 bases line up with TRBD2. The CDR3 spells CASSPLGDSGGNNEQFF. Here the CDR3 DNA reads TGTGCCAGCTCACCACTGGGGGATAGCGGGGGGAACAATGAGCAGTTCTTC.